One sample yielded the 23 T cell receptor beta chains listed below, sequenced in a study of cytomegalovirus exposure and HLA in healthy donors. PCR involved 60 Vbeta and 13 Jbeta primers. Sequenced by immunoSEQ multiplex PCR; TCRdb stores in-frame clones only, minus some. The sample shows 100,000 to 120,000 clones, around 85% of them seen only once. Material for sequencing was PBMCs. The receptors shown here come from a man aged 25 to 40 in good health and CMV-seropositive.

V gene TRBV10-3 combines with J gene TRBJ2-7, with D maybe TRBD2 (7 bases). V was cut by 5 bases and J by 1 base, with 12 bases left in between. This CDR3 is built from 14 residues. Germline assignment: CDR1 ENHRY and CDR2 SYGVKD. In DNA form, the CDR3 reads TGTGCCATCAGTCCAGAGGGGGGGTCCTACGAGCAGTACTTC. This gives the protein CAISPEGGSYEQYF.

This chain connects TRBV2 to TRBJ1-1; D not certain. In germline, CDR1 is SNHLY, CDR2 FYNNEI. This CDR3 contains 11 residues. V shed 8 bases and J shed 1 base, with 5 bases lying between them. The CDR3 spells CASFRNTEAFF. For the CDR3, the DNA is TGTGCCAGCTTCCGGAACACTGAAGCTTTCTTT.

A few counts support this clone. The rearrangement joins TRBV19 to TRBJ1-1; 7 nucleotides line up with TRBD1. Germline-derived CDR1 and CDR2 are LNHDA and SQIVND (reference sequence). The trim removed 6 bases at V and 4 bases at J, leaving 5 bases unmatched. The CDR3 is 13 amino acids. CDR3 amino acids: CASSYRGGTEAFF. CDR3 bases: TGTGCCAGTAGCTACAGGGGAGGCACTGAAGCTTTCTTT.

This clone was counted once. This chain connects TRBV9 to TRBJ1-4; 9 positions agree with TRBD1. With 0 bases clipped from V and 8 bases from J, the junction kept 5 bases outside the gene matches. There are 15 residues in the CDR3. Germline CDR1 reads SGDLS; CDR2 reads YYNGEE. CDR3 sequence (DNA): TGTGCCAGCAGCGTAGGTACAGGGGGCGTAGAAAAACTGTTTTTT. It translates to CASSVGTGGVEKLFF.

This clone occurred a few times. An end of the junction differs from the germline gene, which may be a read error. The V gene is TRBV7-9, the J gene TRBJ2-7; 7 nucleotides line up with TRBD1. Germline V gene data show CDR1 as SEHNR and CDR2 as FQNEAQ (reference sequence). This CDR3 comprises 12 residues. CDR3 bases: TGTTCCAGCAGCTCTACAGGGGACGAGCAGTACTTC. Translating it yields CSSSSTGDEQYF.

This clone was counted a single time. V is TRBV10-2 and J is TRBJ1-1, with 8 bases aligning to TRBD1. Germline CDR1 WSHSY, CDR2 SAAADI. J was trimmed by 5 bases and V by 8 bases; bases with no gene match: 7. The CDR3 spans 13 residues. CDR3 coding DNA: TGCGCCAGCTCCCAACAGGGGGGGACTGAAGCTTTCTTT. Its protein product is CASSQQGGTEAFF.

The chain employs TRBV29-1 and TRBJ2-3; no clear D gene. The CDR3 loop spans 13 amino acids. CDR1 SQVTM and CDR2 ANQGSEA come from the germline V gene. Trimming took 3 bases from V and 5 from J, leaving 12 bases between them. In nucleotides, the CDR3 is TGCAGCGTTGACGCCTCTTTAGTAGATACGCAGTATTTT. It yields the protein CSVDASLVDTQYF.

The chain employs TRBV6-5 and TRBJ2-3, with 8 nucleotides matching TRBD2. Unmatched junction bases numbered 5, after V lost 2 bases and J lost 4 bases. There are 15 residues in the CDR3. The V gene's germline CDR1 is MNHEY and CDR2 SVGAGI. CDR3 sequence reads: CASSYSGGGADTQYF. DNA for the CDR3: TGTGCCAGCAGTTACAGCGGGGGTGGGGCAGATACGCAGTATTTT.

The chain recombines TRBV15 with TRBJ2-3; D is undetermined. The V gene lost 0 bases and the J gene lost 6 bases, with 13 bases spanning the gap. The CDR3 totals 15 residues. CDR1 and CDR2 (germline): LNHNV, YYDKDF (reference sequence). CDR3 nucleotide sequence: TGTGCCACCAGCAGAGATCGGAGTCGTAGGGATACGCAGTATTTT. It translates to CATSRDRSRRDTQYF.

DNA for the CDR3: TGTGCCTCTACTGACGGACCGGACAGGGGGTTTGGGCAGTACTTC. Its translation: CASTDGPDRGFGQYF. This chain joins TRBV5-8 and TRBJ2-7; 10 bases fit TRBD1. The CDR3 extends over 15 amino acids. The germline V gene encodes CDR1 SGHTS and CDR2 YDEGEE. V was pared by 10 bases and J by 9 bases, with 19 bases of the junction left unmatched.

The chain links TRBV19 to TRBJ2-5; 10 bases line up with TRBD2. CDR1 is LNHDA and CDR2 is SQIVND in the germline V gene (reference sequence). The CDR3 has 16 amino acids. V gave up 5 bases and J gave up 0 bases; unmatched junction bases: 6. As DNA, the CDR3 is TGTGCCAGTAGTGTTTCTAGCGGGGGTTACCAAGAGACCCAGTACTTC. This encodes CASSVSSGGYQETQYF.

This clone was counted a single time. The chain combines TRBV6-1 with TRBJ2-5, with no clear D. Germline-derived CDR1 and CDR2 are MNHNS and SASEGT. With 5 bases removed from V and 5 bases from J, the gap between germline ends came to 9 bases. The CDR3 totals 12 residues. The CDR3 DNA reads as TGTGCCAGCAGTCCCAGGTGGGAGACCCAGTACTTC. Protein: CASSPRWETQYF.

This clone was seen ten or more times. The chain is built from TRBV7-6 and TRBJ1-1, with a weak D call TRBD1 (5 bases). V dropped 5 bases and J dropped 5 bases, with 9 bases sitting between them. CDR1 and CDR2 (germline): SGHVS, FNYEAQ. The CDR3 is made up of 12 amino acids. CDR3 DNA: TGTGCCAGCAGCCAGACAGAGACTGAAGCTTTCTTT. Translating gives CASSQTETEAFF.

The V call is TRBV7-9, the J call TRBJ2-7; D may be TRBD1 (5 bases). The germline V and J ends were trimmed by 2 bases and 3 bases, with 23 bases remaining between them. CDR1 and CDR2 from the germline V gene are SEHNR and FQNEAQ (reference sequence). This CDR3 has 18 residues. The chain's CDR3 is CASSLPTPDMASFYEQYF. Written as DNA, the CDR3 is TGTGCCAGCAGCTTACCTACGCCGGACATGGCGTCATTCTACGAGCAGTACTTC.

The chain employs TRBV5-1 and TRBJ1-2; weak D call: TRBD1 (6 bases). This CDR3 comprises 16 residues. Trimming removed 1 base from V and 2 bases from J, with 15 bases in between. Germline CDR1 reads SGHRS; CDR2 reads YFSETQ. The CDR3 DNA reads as TGCGCCAGCAGCTTGTTAGTTACAGGGTCCAACTATGGCTACACCTTC. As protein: CASSLLVTGSNYGYTF.

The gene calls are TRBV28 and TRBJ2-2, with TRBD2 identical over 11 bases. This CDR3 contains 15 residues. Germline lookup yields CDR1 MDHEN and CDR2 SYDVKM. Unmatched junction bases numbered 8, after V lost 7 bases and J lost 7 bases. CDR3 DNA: TGTGCCAGCACTACCGGGACTAGCGGAAGCGGGGAGCTGTTTTTT. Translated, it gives CASTTGTSGSGELFF.

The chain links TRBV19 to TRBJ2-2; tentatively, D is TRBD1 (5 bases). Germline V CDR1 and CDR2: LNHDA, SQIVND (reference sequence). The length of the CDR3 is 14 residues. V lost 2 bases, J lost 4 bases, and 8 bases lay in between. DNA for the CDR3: TGTGCCAGTAGTATATCACAGGCCACCGGGGAGCTGTTTTTT. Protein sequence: CASSISQATGELFF.

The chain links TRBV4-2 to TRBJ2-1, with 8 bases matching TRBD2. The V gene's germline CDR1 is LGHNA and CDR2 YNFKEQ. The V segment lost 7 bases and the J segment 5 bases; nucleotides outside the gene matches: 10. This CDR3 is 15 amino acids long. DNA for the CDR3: TGTGCCAGCATCGGGGGGGGCTCTTTTCACAATGAGCAGTTCTTC. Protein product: CASIGGGSFHNEQFF.

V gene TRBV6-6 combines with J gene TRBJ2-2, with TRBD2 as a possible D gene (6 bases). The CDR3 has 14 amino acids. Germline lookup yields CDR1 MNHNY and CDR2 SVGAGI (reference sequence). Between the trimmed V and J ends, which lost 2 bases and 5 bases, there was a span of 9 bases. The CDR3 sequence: CASSYVEGTGELFF. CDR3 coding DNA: TGTGCCAGCAGTTACGTGGAGGGTACCGGGGAGCTGTTTTTT.

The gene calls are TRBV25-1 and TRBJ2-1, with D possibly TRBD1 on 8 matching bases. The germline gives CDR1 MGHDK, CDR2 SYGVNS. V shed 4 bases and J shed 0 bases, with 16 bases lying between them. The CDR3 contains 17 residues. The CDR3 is CASSGGGQASSYNEQFF. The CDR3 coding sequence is TGTGCCAGCAGTGGGGGGGGACAGGCAAGCTCCTACAATGAGCAGTTCTTC.

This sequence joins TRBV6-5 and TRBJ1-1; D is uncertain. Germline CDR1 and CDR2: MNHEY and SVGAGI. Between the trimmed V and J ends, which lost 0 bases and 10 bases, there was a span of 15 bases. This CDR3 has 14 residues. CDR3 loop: CASSYSSELVVAFF. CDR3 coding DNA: TGTGCCAGCAGTTACTCGTCTGAGTTGGTTGTAGCTTTCTTT.

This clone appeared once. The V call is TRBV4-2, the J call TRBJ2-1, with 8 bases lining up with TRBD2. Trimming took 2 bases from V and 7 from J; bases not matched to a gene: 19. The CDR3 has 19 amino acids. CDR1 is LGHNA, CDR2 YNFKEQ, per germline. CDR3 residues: CASSQNPGGALSVRNEQFF. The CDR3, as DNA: TGTGCCAGCAGCCAAAATCCCGGGGGGGCTTTATCAGTTCGAAATGAGCAGTTCTTC.

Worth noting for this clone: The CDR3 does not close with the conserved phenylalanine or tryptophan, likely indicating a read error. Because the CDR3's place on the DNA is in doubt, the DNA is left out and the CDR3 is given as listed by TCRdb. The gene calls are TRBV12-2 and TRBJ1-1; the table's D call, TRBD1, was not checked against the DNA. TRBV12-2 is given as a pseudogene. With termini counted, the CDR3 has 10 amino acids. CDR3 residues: CASRPDRSRG.